At least ten counts were recorded for the clone carrying this TCR beta chain. Antigen: not known. The V gene's germline CDR1 is MNHEY and CDR2 SVGEGT. V lost 0 bases, J lost 0 bases, and 14 bases lay in between. This CDR3 comprises 17 residues. The data are from a study of T cells in Graves' hyperthyroidism and ophthalmopathy. Disease duration under 2 months; hyperthyroidism patients were aged 18 to 65. It was less than 13 ml of fresh peripheral blood that supplied the PBMCs. Findings and limits, study-wide: The model predicted ophthalmopathy a median around six months before onset. Peripheral blood also featured most of the thyroid clonotypes expanded above 0.001.

There were TCR beta CDR3 regions amplified from RNA transcripts. First-round RT-PCR of the TCR CDR3 relied on the HTBI primer set. TCRdb used MiXCR to reprocess the multiplex PCR reads, holding one entry per CDR3 protein. The sample holds 95,000 to 100,000 distinct CDR3 sequences; about half are singletons and the top ten take 25% to 30%. The clonotype was recovered from a woman aged 40 to 50 with Graves' hyperthyroidism. The chain combines TRBV6-2 or TRBV6-3 with TRBJ1-1; TRBD1 might be the D (6 bases). The material sequenced was blood. The CDR3 reads CASSYSRLRGLNTEAFF. As DNA, the CDR3 is TGTGCCAGCAGTTACTCGAGGCTCAGGGGCCTGAACACTGAAGCTTTCTTT.